The table lists the clone carrying this T cell receptor beta chain with a few counts. The antigen remains unidentified. The germline V and J ends were trimmed by 1 base and 5 bases, with 14 bases remaining between them. CDR1 is DFQATT and CDR2 is SNEGSKA in the germline V gene (reference sequence). The CDR3 has 14 residues. The data originate from a study of CD8 T cells in ankylosing spondylitis. Library preparation for TCR beta used quantitative 5'-RACE with molecular barcodes. One entry per CDR3 protein, called by TCRdb with MiXCR from the 5' RACE reads. The sample carries around 450,000 distinct CDR3 sequences, 20% to 30% recorded once. Notes on the study in general: It appeared that ankylosing spondylitis blood was characterized by a TCR beta motif of several highly homologous variants. Matched synovial fluid from ankylosing spondylitis patients was reported to be enriched for disease-linked clones.

The specimen was blood, either unsorted or a sorted T cell fraction (not recorded which). J is TRBJ1-1 and V is TRBV20-1, with TRBD1 as a possible D gene (6 bases). The TCR comes from a male donor with ankylosing spondylitis. This CDR3 reads CSARVGGAGTEAFF. For the CDR3, the DNA is TGCAGTGCTAGAGTTGGGGGGGCAGGGACTGAAGCTTTCTTT.